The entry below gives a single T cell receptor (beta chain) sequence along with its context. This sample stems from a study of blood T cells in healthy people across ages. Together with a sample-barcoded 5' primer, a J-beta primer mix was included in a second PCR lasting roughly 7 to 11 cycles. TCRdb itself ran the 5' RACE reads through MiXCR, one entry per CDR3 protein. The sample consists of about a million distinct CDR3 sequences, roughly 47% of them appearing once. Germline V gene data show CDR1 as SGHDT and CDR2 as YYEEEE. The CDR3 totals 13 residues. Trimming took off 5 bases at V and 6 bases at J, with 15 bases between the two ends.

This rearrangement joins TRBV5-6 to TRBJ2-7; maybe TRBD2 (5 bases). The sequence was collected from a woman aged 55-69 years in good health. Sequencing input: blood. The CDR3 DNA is TGTGCCAGCAGTTGGACCTTCGGAGGCGAGCAGTACTTC. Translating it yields CASSWTFGGEQYF.